This T cell receptor (beta chain) is from a study of Graves' ophthalmopathy and Graves' hyperthyroidism. Findings and caveats of the study: For predicting ophthalmopathy progression, the model had 55% to 71% sensitivity and roughly 77% specificity.

This clonotype was recorded at least ten times. The target antigen is unknown. Amplified material comprised TCR beta CDR3 regions derived from RNA transcripts. In the first round, RT-PCR was carried out with HTBI primers, and a multiplex PCR formed the second round. Each CDR3 protein is one row after TCRdb ran MiXCR on the multiplex PCR reads. Among hundreds of thousands of distinct CDR3 sequences listed, under 50% were seen once. The receptor comes from an adult man with Graves' ophthalmopathy. What was sequenced was peripheral blood.

Here the CDR3 DNA reads TGTGCCACCGTAAACATCCGGGACAAAAATGAAAAACTGTTTTTT. Translating gives CATVNIRDKNEKLFF. V usage is TRBV6-2 or TRBV6-3 and J usage is TRBJ1-4; a weak D match, TRBD1 (6 bases). The CDR3 is 15 residues long. The ends were cut back, 10 bases at V and 5 bases at J, with 20 bases in the middle. Looked up from germline, CDR1 is MNHEY and CDR2 is SVGEGT.